Shown below are 9 T cell receptor beta chains from a single sample sequenced in a study of cytomegalovirus exposure and HLA in healthy donors. PCR used 60 Vbeta primers and 13 Jbeta primers. Assay used: immunoSEQ multiplex PCR; TCRdb lists only in-frame clones, some missing. The top ten hold around 21% of the sample, which has approximately 56,000 clones, 72% seen once. What was sequenced was PBMCs. The receptors stem from a woman in her 50s in good health and CMV-seropositive.

V is TRBV28 and J is TRBJ2-1; possible D gene TRBD2, 7 bases. CDR1 is MDHEN, CDR2 SYDVKM, per germline. This CDR3 is 14 amino acids long. V lost 7 bases and J 0 bases, leaving 10 bases between the germline ends. In DNA form, the CDR3 reads TGTGCCAGCAAGGGGGGGAGCTCCTACAATGAGCAGTTCTTC. Its protein product is CASKGGSSYNEQFF.

The chain links TRBV2 to TRBJ2-1; TRBD1 agrees at 8 bases. The CDR3 is made up of 15 amino acids. Germline V CDR1 and CDR2: SNHLY, FYNNEI. With 6 bases clipped from V and 10 bases from J, the junction kept 14 bases outside the gene matches. The CDR3 loop is CASSLATGELGEQFF. The CDR3 DNA is TGTGCCAGCAGCCTCGCGACAGGGGAACTAGGAGAGCAGTTCTTC.

The chain is built from TRBV7-8 and TRBJ2-1; 8 bases line up with TRBD2. The germline gives CDR1 SGHVS, CDR2 FQNEAQ. The CDR3 runs 16 residues. V dropped 2 bases and J dropped 7; count of bases not matched to a gene: 10. The CDR3, as DNA: TGTGCCAGCAGCTTATATCGGGGGGGCCTCTCTAATGAGCAGTTCTTC. This translates into CASSLYRGGLSNEQFF. Based on the CDR3 plus reference TRBV7-8 and TRBJ2-1, the full variable domain is GAGVSQSPRYKVAKRGQDVALRCDPISGHVSLFWYQQALGQGPEFLTYFQNEAQLDKSGLPSDRFFAERPEGSVSTLKIQRTQQEDSAVYLCASSLYRGGLSNEQFFGPGTRLTVL.

This chain uses TRBV7-6 with TRBJ2-1; 7 bases align to TRBD1. This CDR3 is 17 amino acids long. Germline V CDR1 and CDR2: SGHVS, FNYEAQ. With 3 bases clipped from V and 3 bases from J, the junction kept 11 bases outside the gene matches. Here the CDR3 reads CASSFSIRQGFYNEQFF. The CDR3 DNA reads as TGTGCCAGCAGCTTTAGCATCCGACAGGGCTTCTACAATGAGCAGTTCTTC. Filled out from reference TRBV7-6 and TRBJ2-1, the complete variable domain reads GAGVSQSPRYKVTKRGQDVALRCDPISGHVSLYWYRQALGQGPEFLTYFNYEAQQDKSGLPNDRFSAERPEGSISTLTIQRTEQRDSAMYRCASSFSIRQGFYNEQFFGPGTRLTVL.

V usage is TRBV19 and J usage is TRBJ1-3; D unresolved. With 3 bases removed from V and 1 base from J, the gap between germline ends came to 13 bases. This CDR3 is built from 16 residues. Germline loops: CDR1 LNHDA, CDR2 SQIVND (reference sequence). The CDR3 region has the DNA TGTGCCAGTAGTATCGGGAAATCCGGGTCTGGAAACACCATATATTTT. It encodes CASSIGKSGSGNTIYF. The full variable domain, rest sourced from reference TRBV19 and TRBJ1-3, is DGGITQSPKYLFRKEGQNVTLSCEQNLNHDAMYWYRQDPGQGLRLIYYSQIVNDFQKGDIAEGYSVSREKKESFPLTVTSAQKNPTAFYLCASSIGKSGSGNTIYFGEGSWLTVV.

This rearrangement joins TRBV7-2 to TRBJ2-3, with D unclear. Gene TRBJ1-5 matches the end of the DNA better, so the J call may be wrong. The CDR3 runs to 11 residues. Germline CDR1 is SGHTA and CDR2 is FQGNSA. The CDR3 nucleotides read TGTGCCAGCAGCTCCCGAGGGTACCAGCATTTT. Translated: CASSSRGYQHF.

This chain connects TRBV7-9 to TRBJ2-1, with 7 bases fitting TRBD1. Germline CDR1 and CDR2: SEHNR and FQNEAQ (reference sequence). V lost 4 bases and J lost 0; bases outside the gene matches: 15. The CDR3 totals 19 residues. In DNA, the CDR3 is TGTGCCAGCAGCTCGACAACTTCTCCGGGACAGAGCTCCTACAATGAGCAGTTCTTC. It specifies CASSSTTSPGQSSYNEQFF.

The V gene is TRBV7-6, the J gene TRBJ2-7; tentatively, D is TRBD1 (5 bases). The CDR3 is made up of 14 amino acids. The germline CDR1 and CDR2 sequences are SGHVS and FNYEAQ. V lost 0 bases to trimming and J lost 5 bases, with 11 bases between them. CDR3 in amino acids: CASSLAQDLNEQYF. The CDR3 region has the DNA TGTGCCAGCAGCTTAGCACAGGATTTGAACGAGCAGTACTTC.

V is TRBV19 and J is TRBJ2-3, with 10 bases lining up with TRBD2. V shed 10 bases, J shed 3 bases, and the junction held 4 bases outside the gene matches. The CDR3 is 13 residues long. Germline V gene data show CDR1 as LNHDA and CDR2 as SQIVND (reference sequence). As DNA, the CDR3 is TGTGCCACTAGCGGGAGAACAACAGATACGCAGTATTTT. Amino acid sequence: CATSGRTTDTQYF. The full variable domain, its missing parts supplied by reference TRBV19 and TRBJ2-3, is DGGITQSPKYLFRKEGQNVTLSCEQNLNHDAMYWYRQDPGQGLRLIYYSQIVNDFQKGDIAEGYSVSREKKESFPLTVTSAQKNPTAFYLCATSGRTTDTQYFGPGTRLTVL.